The source of this TCR beta chain is a study of cytomegalovirus exposure and HLA in healthy donors. General study findings and limits: Researchers reported in a later analysis that a missense DCLRE1C variant was tied to TCR beta V- and J-gene trimming.

Healthy bone marrow donors made up the cohort. Notes on this clone: Its antigen is unknown.

PCR employed 60 Vbeta and 13 Jbeta primers. Some clones are missing from TCRdb's copy, which holds only in-frame ones; the method was immunoSEQ multiplex PCR. Recorded for this sample: some 130,000 clones. Input material: PBMCs. This receptor was taken from a woman between 40 and 55 years old in good health and CMV-seropositive.

CDR3 region: CASSPWGGSTDTQYF. Written as DNA, the CDR3 is TGCGCCAGCAGCCCATGGGGGGGGAGCACAGATACGCAGTATTTT. V is TRBV5-1 and J is TRBJ2-3, with 7 bases matching TRBD2. Germline V gives CDR1 SGHRS, CDR2 YFSETQ. Unmatched junction bases numbered 5, after V lost 4 bases and J lost 0 bases. This CDR3 has 15 amino acids.